This TCR beta chain was obtained from a study of control samples from healthy donors and cancer patients. Some clones are missing from TCRdb's copy, which holds only in-frame ones; the method was immunoSEQ multiplex PCR. This sample has some 160,000 clones, with roughly nine tenths found just once. This TCR derives from a woman younger than 45 in good health. Sequencing was carried out using blood.

The CDR3 sequence: CASSRLDTDTQYF. CDR3 sequence (DNA): TGTGCCAGCAGCCGACTAGACACAGATACGCAGTATTTT. The chain carries TRBV7-8 and TRBJ2-3, with D perhaps matching TRBD2 (6 bases). CDR1 is SGHVS, CDR2 FQNEAQ, per germline. The ends were cut back, 5 bases at V and 2 bases at J, with 8 bases in the middle. There are 13 residues in the CDR3.